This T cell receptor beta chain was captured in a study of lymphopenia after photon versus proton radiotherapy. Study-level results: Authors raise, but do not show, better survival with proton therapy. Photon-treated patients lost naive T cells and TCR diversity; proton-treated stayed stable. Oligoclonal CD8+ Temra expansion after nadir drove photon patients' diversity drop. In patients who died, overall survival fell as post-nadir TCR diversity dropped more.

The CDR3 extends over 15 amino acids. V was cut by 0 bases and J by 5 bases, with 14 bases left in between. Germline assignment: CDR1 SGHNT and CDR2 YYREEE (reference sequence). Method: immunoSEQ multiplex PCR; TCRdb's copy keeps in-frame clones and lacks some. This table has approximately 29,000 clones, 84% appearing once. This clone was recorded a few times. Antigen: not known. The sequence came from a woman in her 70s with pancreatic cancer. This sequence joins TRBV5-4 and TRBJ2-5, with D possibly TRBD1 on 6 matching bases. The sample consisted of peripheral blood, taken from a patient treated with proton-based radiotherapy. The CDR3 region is CASSLDQGRGETQYF. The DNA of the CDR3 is TGTGCCAGCAGCTTGGACCAGGGGCGAGGGGAGACCCAGTACTTC.